This TCR beta chain is drawn from a study of T cell responses to AZD1222 COVID-19 vaccine. Findings and caveats of the study: It was only after the peak T cell response that any repertoires were sampled. Females made up more of the donors, who were largely white British, and clonal diversity may have come out too low.

Looked up from germline, CDR1 is SGDLS and CDR2 is YYNGEE. V shed 0 bases and J shed 2 bases, with 9 bases lying between them. The CDR3 length is 15 residues. Comments on this clone: The antigen is not known.

Only in-frame clones appear in the TCRdb table, and some are missing; sequencing was by immunoSEQ multiplex PCR. The sample yields about 100,000 clones, over 90% seen once. The TCR sequence derives from an adult in good health. Sample: peripheral blood, taken on day 0 of AZD1222 vaccination. The J gene is TRBJ2-1, the V gene TRBV9, with D possibly TRBD2 on 6 matching bases. CDR3 amino acids: CASSVGGETYNEQFF. The CDR3 DNA is TGTGCCAGCAGCGTAGGGGGGGAGACCTACAATGAGCAGTTCTTC.